The entry that follows covers one T cell receptor (beta chain) sequence. This clonotype was observed many times. Its antigen specificity is not known. No quality values exist for individual bases; no much larger clone is one base distant. This specimen comes from a study of T cells in Graves' hyperthyroidism and ophthalmopathy (dated by TCRdb to about 2019). Broadly, across the study: Peripheral blood was collected at initial diagnosis, before any treatment. TCR V-J signatures able to tell the groups apart were searched for in a discovery cohort of some 100 patients, of whom roughly 42 had Graves' ophthalmopathy and about 60 had stable Graves' hyperthyroidism. The paper reports TCR Vbeta CDR3 sequencing of some 140 peripheral blood samples: under 45 ophthalmopathy, roughly 74 hyperthyroidism and approximately 17 progressor patients. Prospective prediction of ophthalmopathy was tested in an independent validation cohort of 18 to 20 hyperthyroidism patients and some 17 patients who later progressed to ophthalmopathy. After blood sampling, hyperthyroidism patients were treated with methimazole at a starting dose of 30 mg daily, and ophthalmopathy patients were treated with high-dose intravenous methylprednisolone. The roughly 90 discovery patients were divided at random into training and test sets in a 7:3 ratio. In addition, the study compared T-cell repertoires in thyroid tissue and in blood from five to seven Graves' hyperthyroidism patients.

Stable Graves' hyperthyroidism was defined as no progression to ophthalmopathy during 18 months of follow-up. Hyperthyroidism patients were newly diagnosed, with disease duration under 2 months, and aged 18 to 65 years. Exclusion was applied to patients with uncontrolled infections, other autoimmune diseases, pregnancy or lactation. Diagnoses were based on clinical symptoms, serum thyroxine and TRAb, thyroid ultrasound and orbital computed tomography. Ficoll-Paque density gradient centrifugation was used to isolate PBMCs from approximately 11 ml of fresh peripheral blood. Trizol reagent was used to extract total RNA, and RNA quality was then checked on an Agilent 2100 Bioanalyzer. Inclusive of the bounding cysteine and phenylalanine, the CDR3 is 14 residues long. Just CDR3 DNA is preserved here, 42 bases in frame from base 1. V trim: 5 bases; J trim: 6 bases; unmatched bases: 7. The investigation overall reported the following: Most expanded thyroid clonotypes (frequency above 0.001) were also detected in blood, suggesting blood repertoires may reflect thyroid immune responses. No statistical method was used to fix the sample size in advance, and group allocation was not hidden from the investigators. A model built on a 13 V-J signature distinguished ophthalmopathy from stable hyperthyroidism, reaching 87.88% sensitivity and about 81% specificity in cross-validation and 80%/75% in testing. In validation, the model predicted progression to ophthalmopathy with over 65% sensitivity and over 72% specificity, a median of around 6.6 months before onset.

The TCR beta CDR3 regions were amplified from RNA transcripts. The first round of RT-PCR for the TCR CDR3 was performed with the HTBI primer set and the Qiagen OneStep RT-PCR kit. The libraries were constructed in a second round of multiplex PCR and then size-selected and purified. Sequencing of the libraries was done on an Illumina HiSeq2000 using paired-end 100 bp reads. From the authors' description of their analysis: SOAPnuke was used to process the raw data, with reads discarded if the reads contained adapters or uncalled bases, had a mean Phred below 15, or lacked an exact constant-primer or identifier match. COPE v1.2.5 was used to merge high-quality paired reads, and clonotypes were defined as unique nucleotide sequences. Clonotypes were aligned to IMGT TRBV, TRBD and TRBJ reference segments using MiTCR v1.1. The analysis included only V-J combinations with a frequency above 0.0001, which together covered 99% to 99.2% of the repertoires. The TCS score was defined as the ratio of F50 (clonal expansion) to E x V (chaos), calculated using BLOSUM62-based TCRdist between CDR3 peptides within each V-J. Welch's t-statistics and random forest reduced 500 to 550 V-J features to roughly 13, which were used in a naive Bayes classifier (R e1071). TCRdb passed the public sequencing reads through fastp at Q25 and MiXCR, retaining productive beta sequences. Each entry is one CDR3 protein sequence, shown with its most common DNA and genes. The V and J calls follow TCRdb's processing rather than the paper's. The sample data list approximately 510,000 distinct CDR3 sequences, and around 21% of these were observed just once. The ten largest clones represent more than 20% of the sample.

The material sequenced was blood. The sequence derives from a man younger than 35 with Graves' hyperthyroidism. The sequence joins TRBV12-3 or TRBV12-4 to TRBJ2-7, with 10 junctional bases fitting TRBD1. This receptor carries the CDR3 CASSPLTGGAEQYF. The nucleotide sequence is given as TGTGCCAGCAGTCCCCTGACAGGGGGCGCCGAGCAGTACTTC.